The entry below gives a single T cell receptor (beta chain) sequence along with its context. This table comes from immunoSEQ multiplex PCR, and its TCRdb copy is limited to in-frame clones, with some not included. Of 280,000 or so clones in the sample, 80% to 90% are singletons; the top ten hold less than 2.5%. The CDR3 totals 16 residues. Germline trimming cut 2 bases from V and 8 bases from J; bases unmatched to any gene: 14. The germline V gene has CDR1 SEHNR and CDR2 FQNEAQ (reference sequence). The entry originates in a study of blood T cell repertoires in COVID-19. Sequencing was done on a sample of PBMCs or T cells enriched from blood (not recorded which). The chain links TRBV7-9 to TRBJ1-1, with 7 bases identical to TRBD1. The sequence came from a man aged 25 to 40 who had recovered from COVID-19. CDR3 region: CASSLPRTGQTTEAFF. The CDR3 region has the DNA TGTGCCAGCAGCTTACCCCGGACAGGCCAGACGACCGAAGCTTTCTTT.